Detailed here is one T cell receptor (beta chain). A sort by CD45RO/CCR7/CD25/CD127/CD95/CD27 yielded CD4+ naive, central memory, regulatory and stem cell-like memory cells. Sequencing targeted expressed TCRB transcripts, as all isolated RNA had been reverse transcribed. Assay used: immunoSEQ multiplex PCR; TCRdb lists only in-frame clones, some missing. The table shows under 200,000 clones, with over 7.5% occurring only once. The data belong to a study of beta chain features in type 1 diabetes. This CDR3 has 14 amino acids. The J segment lost 2 bases and the V segment lost 6 bases, leaving 7 bases of the junction unmatched. The germline V gene has CDR1 SGHNT and CDR2 YYREEE (reference sequence).

The chain links TRBV5-4 to TRBJ2-5; 7 nucleotides agree with TRBD1. The clonotype comes from a woman aged 18-29 years in good health. The sample taken for sequencing was central memory CD4+ T cells from blood. CDR3 sequence reads: CASTSQQGQETQYF. The CDR3 bases are TGTGCCAGCACCTCACAACAGGGGCAAGAGACCCAGTACTTC.